The 32 T cell receptor beta chains below all came from one sample that was sequenced in a study of T cell responses to AZD1222 COVID-19 vaccine. The data were produced by immunoSEQ multiplex PCR, yet TCRdb's version contains in-frame clones alone and is incomplete. Of roughly 180,000 clones in the sample, 85% to 95% were seen once. Sequencing was performed on peripheral blood, taken 28 days after the second AZD1222 dose. These receptors originate from an adult who received the AZD1222 COVID-19 vaccine.

As regards this clone: This same CDR3 is encoded by further DNA sequences in the sample. The V gene is TRBV19, the J gene TRBJ2-7; D gene unclear. The ends were cut back, 4 bases at V and 3 bases at J, with 4 bases in the middle. This CDR3 is 11 amino acids long. Germline assignment: CDR1 LNHDA and CDR2 SQIVND (reference sequence). The CDR3 nucleotides read TGTGCCAGTAGTACTAACTACGAGCAGTACTTC. Protein: CASSTNYEQYF.

The chain couples TRBV6-5 to TRBJ2-3; no definite D call. Germline-derived CDR1 and CDR2 are MNHEY and SVGAGI. This CDR3 comprises 12 residues. Trimming stripped 2 bases from V and 8 bases from J, with 8 bases between. CDR3 sequence reads: CASSYPPGTQYF. The CDR3 nucleotides are TGTGCCAGCAGTTACCCCCCGGGTACGCAGTATTTT.

This clone was observed once. The rearrangement uses TRBV4-1 and TRBJ2-2; D may be TRBD1 or TRBD2 (5 bases each). The CDR3 is made up of 15 amino acids. Germline CDR1 and CDR2: MGHRA and YSYEKL. Trimming took off 2 bases at V and 3 bases at J, with 10 bases between the two ends. The CDR3 DNA reads TGCGCCAGCAGCCAACTCGGGACCCACACCGGGGAGCTGTTTTTT. Its protein product is CASSQLGTHTGELFF.

The chain joins TRBV18 to TRBJ2-2, with TRBD1 matching over 9 bases. CDR3 length: 19 residues. V shed 3 bases, J shed 4 bases, and the junction held 15 bases outside the gene matches. CDR1 and CDR2 (germline): KGHSH, LQKENI. CDR3 nucleotide sequence: TGTGCCAGCTCACCGCTAATTTTGAAGGGACAGGGAAGCACCGGGGAGCTGTTTTTT. Translated: CASSPLILKGQGSTGELFF.

The chain carries TRBV29-1 and TRBJ2-1, with D perhaps TRBD2 (6 bases). This CDR3 contains 12 residues. Trimming left V 4 bases short and J 7 bases short, with 11 bases between. Germline-derived CDR1 and CDR2 are SQVTM and ANQGSEA. CDR3 coding DNA: TGCAGCGTTGGAGCGGGCGGGAATGAGCAGTTCTTC. This gives the protein CSVGAGGNEQFF.

The J gene is TRBJ1-3, the V gene TRBV4-1, with D perhaps TRBD1 (6 bases). CDR1 and CDR2 from the germline V gene are MGHRA and YSYEKL. V was trimmed by 0 bases and J by 0 bases, leaving 15 bases between them. The CDR3 runs to 18 residues. The DNA for the CDR3 is TGCGCCAGCAGCCAAGACGGGGCAGGGGCCCTCTCTGGAAACACCATATATTTT. This codes for CASSQDGAGALSGNTIYF.

The chain uses TRBV27 and TRBJ2-1; the match to TRBD2 covers 10 bases. CDR1 is MNHEY, CDR2 SMNVEV, per germline (reference sequence). The CDR3 has 14 amino acids. J gave up 7 bases and V 8 bases, and 8 bases lay outside the gene matches. This chain's CDR3 is CASVLIAGGNEQFF. The DNA for the CDR3 is TGTGCCAGCGTACTTATAGCGGGAGGAAATGAGCAGTTCTTC.

This chain uses TRBV2 with TRBJ2-1; 10 bases map to TRBD2. This CDR3 has 17 residues. Germline CDR1 reads SNHLY; CDR2 reads FYNNEI. The V gene end was trimmed by 11 bases and the J gene end by 0 bases; junction bases not matched to a gene: 13. The chain's CDR3 is CAAKRGGFFSSYNEQFF. The CDR3 DNA reads as TGTGCCGCCAAGCGGGGGGGTTTTTTTAGCTCCTACAATGAGCAGTTCTTC.

The J gene is TRBJ1-4, the V gene TRBV4-2, with D perhaps TRBD1 (5 bases). This CDR3 has 14 residues. Trimming removed 3 bases at V and 7 bases at J, with 12 bases between. In germline, CDR1 is LGHNA, CDR2 YNFKEQ. The CDR3 sequence: CASSQGGEREKLFF. The CDR3 DNA reads TGTGCCAGCAGCCAGGGGGGGGAGCGTGAAAAACTGTTTTTT.

The chain joins TRBV3-1 (or the pseudogene TRBV3-2) to TRBJ1-3, with 8 bases fitting TRBD1. Germline V lookup: CDR1 LGHDT, CDR2 YNNKEL (reference sequence). After removal of 5 bases from V and 4 bases from J, the junction contained 7 bases not matched to a gene. CDR3 length: 15 residues. This CDR3 is CASSSRTGSGNTIYF. The CDR3 nucleotides are TGTGCCAGCAGCTCCCGGACAGGGTCCGGAAACACCATATATTTT.

This rearrangement joins TRBV29-1 to TRBJ2-5; D is uncertain. The CDR3 consists of 10 residues. The V and J ends lost 3 bases and 1 base respectively, with 0 bases between them. Germline V gives CDR1 SQVTM, CDR2 ANQGSEA. The CDR3 protein is CSVDQETQYF. DNA of the CDR3: TGCAGCGTTGACCAAGAGACCCAGTACTTC.

The CDR3 sequence: CASSFAGVSNQPQHF. CDR3 nucleotide sequence: TGTGCCAGCAGTTTCGCAGGAGTTAGCAATCAGCCCCAGCATTTT. The V call is TRBV6-5, the J call TRBJ1-5; no clear D. V dropped 4 bases and J dropped 0 bases, with 10 bases sitting between them. This CDR3 comprises 15 residues. CDR1 MNHEY and CDR2 SVGAGI come from the germline V gene.

The V and J genes are TRBV6-5 and TRBJ1-1; no clear D. Trimming pared 0 bases from V and 10 bases from J, leaving 9 bases between. CDR3 size: 12 residues. Germline-derived CDR1 and CDR2 are MNHEY and SVGAGI. The CDR3 DNA sequence: TGTGCCAGCAGTTACTCAGGTCAGATAGCTTTCTTT. Its protein product is CASSYSGQIAFF.

The genes are TRBV24-1 and TRBJ2-2; unclear D gene. The germline gives CDR1 KGHDR, CDR2 SFDVKD. V gave up 4 bases and J gave up 7 bases, with 12 bases separating them. The CDR3 extends over 14 amino acids. The CDR3 coding sequence is TGTGCCACCAGTGACAGTTGGGTGGTCGGGGAGCTGTTTTTT. Its translation is CATSDSWVVGELFF.

The CDR3 bases are TGTGCCAGCAGTGAAGATCAGGGCCGGAATCAGCCCCAGCATTTT. Amino acids: CASSEDQGRNQPQHF. This chain connects TRBV2 to TRBJ1-5; D might be TRBD1 (5 bases). This CDR3 spans 15 amino acids. Between the trimmed V and J ends, which lost 1 base and 4 bases, there was a span of 11 bases. Germline lookup yields CDR1 SNHLY and CDR2 FYNNEI.

This clone showed up just a few times. The chain uses TRBV5-1 and TRBJ1-4; D gene uncertain. The germline gives CDR1 SGHRS, CDR2 YFSETQ. V lost 7 bases to trimming and J lost 4 bases, with 11 bases between them. CDR3 size: 13 residues. The CDR3 DNA is TGCGCCAGCGGAACCGGAAGTAATGAAAAACTGTTTTTT. Encoded protein: CASGTGSNEKLFF.

This chain uses TRBV10-3 with TRBJ1-6, with D perhaps TRBD1 (6 bases). The germline gives CDR1 ENHRY, CDR2 SYGVKD. This CDR3 contains 16 residues. V dropped 4 bases and J dropped 5 bases, with 15 bases sitting between them. CDR3 in DNA: TGTGCCATCAGTGCCGGGGGGGGGACAAATAATTCACCCCTCCACTTT. Residues: CAISAGGGTNNSPLHF.

This chain uses TRBV30 with TRBJ2-7; D not certain. CDR1 is GTSNPN and CDR2 is SVGIG in the germline V gene (reference sequence). The CDR3 loop spans 11 amino acids. V was cut by 7 bases and J by 2 bases, with 9 bases left in between. CDR3 region: CAYQRAYEQYF. The CDR3 nucleotides read TGTGCCTACCAACGCGCCTACGAGCAGTACTTC.

Of note for this clone: Other nucleotide sequences from this sample produce the same CDR3. V usage is TRBV5-4 and J usage is TRBJ2-7, with no clear D. V shed 0 bases and J shed 0 bases, with 4 bases lying between them. CDR1 SGHNT and CDR2 YYREEE come from the germline V gene (reference sequence). There are 13 residues in the CDR3. The CDR3 coding sequence is TGTGCCAGCAGCTTGGACGTCTCCTACGAGCAGTACTTC. Translation gives CASSLDVSYEQYF.

The chain links TRBV18 to TRBJ1-2; TRBD1 matches at 7 bases. The CDR3 contains 13 residues. Germline V gene sequence: CDR1 KGHSH, CDR2 LQKENI. Germline trimming cut 2 bases from V and 6 bases from J; bases unmatched to any gene: 3. CDR3 residues: CASSPGTEHGYTF. Here the CDR3 DNA reads TGTGCCAGCTCACCAGGGACAGAACATGGCTACACCTTC.

The chain joins TRBV24-1 to TRBJ2-1; 8 nucleotides line up with TRBD1. Germline V CDR1 and CDR2: KGHDR, SFDVKD. Losses at the gene ends were 3 bases for V and 12 bases for J; bases not matched to a gene: 3. The CDR3 has 12 amino acids. This CDR3 is CATSDRGTGQFF. The CDR3 DNA reads as TGTGCCACCAGTGATAGGGGGACAGGGCAGTTCTTC.

The chain employs TRBV19 and TRBJ2-3; 13 bases map to TRBD2. Losses at the gene ends were 0 bases for V and 4 bases for J; bases not matched to a gene: 7. Germline V CDR1 and CDR2: LNHDA, SQIVND (reference sequence). CDR3 size: 18 residues. The DNA for the CDR3 is TGTGCCAGTAGTATAGATCATCTGGGACTAGCGGGGTCAGATACGCAGTATTTT. Its translation: CASSIDHLGLAGSDTQYF.

This clone was seen only a few times. The V gene is TRBV12-3 or TRBV12-4, the J gene TRBJ1-1, with 9 bases matching TRBD1. This CDR3 is built from 13 residues. Trimming at V came to 4 bases and at J to 5 bases, leaving 2 bases not matched to a gene. DNA for the CDR3: TGTGCCAGCAGTTCGGACAGGGGAACTGAAGCTTTCTTT. Residues: CASSSDRGTEAFF.

This clone was seen once. One junction end disagrees with the germline gene, perhaps due to a read error. The chain combines TRBV5-4 with TRBJ2-1; TRBD1 matches 10 bases. The CDR3 has 11 amino acids. Germline V gene sequence: CDR1 SGHNT, CDR2 YYREEE (reference sequence). The CDR3 spells CASSSGTGVVF. The CDR3 coding sequence is TGTGCCAGCAGCTCCGGGACAGGGGTCGTCTTC.

J is TRBJ1-2 and V is TRBV19, with D tentatively TRBD1 (5 bases). The CDR3 loop spans 16 amino acids. Germline CDR1 LNHDA, CDR2 SQIVND (reference sequence). V lost 0 bases and J lost 6, with 17 bases in between. In nucleotides, the CDR3 is TGTGCCAGTAGTATAGATGCCGGCAGGGTGAGGGATGGCTACACCTTC. It encodes CASSIDAGRVRDGYTF.

The J gene is TRBJ1-1, the V gene TRBV7-2; a weak D match, TRBD1 (6 bases). This CDR3 has 15 amino acids. Germline assignment: CDR1 SGHTA and CDR2 FQGNSA. Trimming removed 5 bases from V and 1 base from J, with 14 bases in between. In DNA form, the CDR3 reads TGTGCCAGCAGCCCAACACAGGGACAGAACACTGAAGCTTTCTTT. Translated, it gives CASSPTQGQNTEAFF.

The genes are TRBV5-8 and TRBJ2-7; D is perhaps TRBD1 (5 bases). Germline CDR1 and CDR2: SGHTS and YDEGEE. The CDR3 sequence is 14 residues long. V lost 4 bases to trimming and J lost 2 bases, with 13 bases between them. CDR3 loop: CASSTRQLPYEQYF. CDR3 in DNA: TGTGCCAGCAGCACGAGACAGCTCCCCTACGAGCAGTACTTC.

This chain uses TRBV19 with TRBJ1-5, with no clear D. The CDR3 is 14 amino acids. CDR1 LNHDA and CDR2 SQIVND come from the germline V gene (reference sequence). Trimming removed 7 bases from V and 6 bases from J, with 16 bases in between. Written as DNA, the CDR3 is TGTGCCAGTATGGGAACGGGAACGGGTCAGCCCCAGCATTTT. Residues: CASMGTGTGQPQHF.

This clone was seen a few times. This sequence joins TRBV7-2 and TRBJ1-5, with TRBD1 matching 9 bases. V trimming: 3 bases; J trimming: 5 bases; junction bases outside the gene matches: 2. This CDR3 spans 14 amino acids. Germline V gene sequence: CDR1 SGHTA, CDR2 FQGNSA. CDR3 DNA sequence: TGTGCCAGCAGCTTCCGGACAGGGGATCAGCCCCAGCATTTT. Amino acid sequence: CASSFRTGDQPQHF.

The gene calls are TRBV21-1 and TRBJ2-7; the table calls TRBD2, which could not be checked here. TRBV21-1 is a documented pseudogene. The CDR3 is made up of 16 amino acids. The DNA of the CDR3 is TGTGCCAGCAGCAAAGTGCTTAGCGGGGTAATCCACGAGCAGTACTTC. Protein sequence: CASSKVLSGVIHEQYF.

This clone showed up just once. This chain joins TRBV5-1 and TRBJ2-1, with TRBD2 as a possible D gene (5 bases). This CDR3 contains 13 residues. Germline V gene data show CDR1 as SGHRS and CDR2 as YFSETQ. V gave up 3 bases and J gave up 9 bases, with 13 bases separating them. CDR3 bases: TGCGCCAGCAGCTCAGGACTGCTGGCTGAGCAGTTCTTC. This sequence encodes CASSSGLLAEQFF. Based on the CDR3 plus reference TRBV5-1 and TRBJ2-1, the full variable domain is KAGVTQTPRYLIKTRGQQVTLSCSPISGHRSVSWYQQTPGQGLQFLFEYFSETQRNKGNFPGRFSGRQFSNSRSEMNVSTLELGDSALYLCASSSGLLAEQFFGPGTRLTVL.

The genes are TRBV11-2 and TRBJ1-6; 7 bases fit TRBD1. J gave up 0 bases and V 5 bases, and 7 bases lay outside the gene matches. Germline V gene lookup returns CDR1 SGHAT and CDR2 FQNNGV. The CDR3 has 17 amino acids. This CDR3 reads CASSGGGQSSYNSPLHF. CDR3 coding DNA: TGTGCCAGCAGCGGGGGGGGACAGAGCTCCTATAATTCACCCCTCCACTTT.